A selection of T cell receptor beta chains follows, all from one sample in a study of tumor-infiltrating lymphocytes in primary liver carcinoma. TCRdb used MiXCR to reprocess the multiplex PCR reads, holding one entry per CDR3 protein. This repertoire shows 70,000 to 85,000 distinct CDR3 sequences, over 55% found once; its top ten account for around 13%. The source material was liver tumor tissue from sampling region 4. The receptors were sampled from a woman aged 60-75 years with primary liver carcinoma and hepatitis B virus infection. Each CDR3 is given with its conserved first and last residue. The D gene is left open where the match is weak. The size of a clone is reported for some rows only, either as once, few or many, or as a class for expanded clones.

TRBJ2-7 | - | TRBV2 | - | CASSASGGRYEQYF | TGTGCCAGCAGTGCCTCTGGCGGACGCTACGAGCAGTACTTC
TRBJ2-1 | medium-sized | TRBV11-3 | - | CASSLDHVGNEQFF | TGTGCCAGCAGCTTAGATCACGTGGGCAATGAGCAGTTCTTC
TRBJ1-6 | once | TRBV12-3/TRBV12-4 | TRBD1 | CASSTRLGTGNLPFHF | TGTGCCAGCAGCACCCGGTTGGGGACAGGGAATTTACCCTTCCACTTT
TRBJ2-1 | - | TRBV29-1 | - | CSARQRESRVEQFF | TGCAGCGCCCGCCAGCGAGAGAGCCGGGTTGAGCAGTTCTTC
TRBJ2-3 | - | TRBV4-2 | - | CASSPIMCIDTQYF | TGTGCCAGCAGCCCCATCATGTGTATAGATACGCAGTATTTT
TRBJ2-2 | - | TRBV15 | - | CATSTPHVGELFF | TGTGCCACCAGCACCCCTCACGTCGGGGAGCTGTTTTTT
TRBJ1-2 | once | TRBV11-2 | TRBD1 | CAISLIGQDCGYTF | TGTGCCATCAGCTTAATCGGACAGGACTGTGGCTACACCTTC
TRBJ2-5 | - | TRBV6-2/TRBV6-3 | TRBD2 | CANSHLSIAGARETQYF | TGTGCCAACAGTCACCTCTCTATAGCGGGAGCACGAGAGACCCAGTATTTC
TRBJ1-5 | - | TRBV28 | - | CASRFFRPGKRRQPQHF | TGTGCCAGCAGGTTTTTTCGTCCGGGCAAAAGGAGGCAGCCCCAGCATTTT
TRBJ2-2 | - | TRBV4-1 | - | CASRQDQGYGELFF | TGCGCCAGCCGCCAAGACCAGGGTTACGGGGAGCTGTTTTTT
TRBJ2-3 | few | TRBV7-6 | - | CASSLQSTDTQYF | TGTGCCAGCAGCTTACAAAGCACAGATACGCAGTATTTT
TRBJ1-2 | - | TRBV7-2 | - | CASSLGAPGANYGYTF | TGCGCCAGCAGCTTAGGGGCGCCGGGAGCTAACTATGGCTACACCTTC
TRBJ1-4 | many | TRBV5-1 | - | CASSPDQNSIANEKLFF | TGCGCCAGCAGCCCGGACCAAAACTCCATCGCTAATGAAAAACTGTTTTTT
TRBJ2-5 | - | TRBV6-5 | - | CASSFLDGTQETQYF | TGTGCCAGTAGTTTCCTGGACGGAACACAAGAGACCCAGTACTTC
TRBJ2-1 | once | TRBV5-6 | - | CASSLEIGLLRNEEFF | TGTGCCAGCAGCTTGGAGATTGGTCTGCTTAGGAATGAGGAGTTCTTC
TRBJ2-3 | - | TRBV4-1 | - | CASTSQGLSRGDIQYF | TGCGCCAGCACTTCACAGGGACTCTCAAGGGGAGATATACAGTATTTT
TRBJ2-1 | once | TRBV29-1 | TRBD2 | CSIVGGRGSYNEQFF | TGCAGCATTGTGGGAGGGAGGGGCTCCTACAATGAGCAGTTCTTC
TRBJ2-5 | few | TRBV28 | - | CASGLIQETQYF | TGTGCCAGTGGACTGATCCAAGAGACCCAGTACTTC
TRBJ2-1 | - | TRBV29-1 | - | CSPLGSRSSMDEQFF | TGCAGCCCCCTGGGAAGCAGGAGTTCCATGGATGAACAGTTCTTC
TRBJ1-2 | - | TRBV4-1 | - | CTSSQGALGRDYGYTF | TGCACCAGCAGCCAAGGTGCGCTGGGGCGTGACTATGGCTACACCTTC
TRBJ1-1 | - | TRBV20-1 | TRBD1 | CSAPGQRLWMLEAFF | TGCAGTGCTCCGGGACAGCGCTTGTGGATGTTGGAAGCTTTCTTT
TRBJ1-2 | - | TRBV6-6 | TRBD1 | CVSDRGSSKGYTF | TGTGTCAGCGACAGGGGGAGTTCGAAGGGCTACACCTTC
TRBJ2-7 | - | TRBV11-2 | TRBD2 | CASSYLSGNGAYEQYF | TGTGCCAGCAGCTATTTAAGCGGGAATGGGGCCTACGAACAGTACTTC
TRBJ1-2 | - | TRBV11-2 | - | CTRSLVSAGYYGYTF | TGTACCCGCAGCTTAGTGAGTGCGGGTTACTATGGCTACACTTTC
TRBJ2-7 | many | TRBV12-3/TRBV12-4 | TRBD1 | CASSPPGGPYEQYF | TGTGCCAGCAGTCCCCCAGGGGGCCCCTACGAGCAGTACTTC
TRBJ1-5 | - | TRBV6-1 | - | CVSRDRVVPQHF | TGTGTCAGCAGGGATAGGGTGGTGCCCCAGCATTTT
TRBJ1-5 | - | TRBV11-2 | - | CVSSLDWSRDTQHF | TGTGTCAGCAGCTTAGATTGGAGCCGAGATACACAGCATTTT
TRBJ1-1 | - | TRBV28 | TRBD1 | CAARTGHTEAFF | TGTGCCGCCCGGACAGGGCACACTGAAGCTTTCTTT
TRBJ2-4 | - | TRBV7-8 | - | CTSSVGGVTKNIQYF | TGTACCAGCAGCGTAGGTGGCGTGACCAAAAATATTCAGTACTTC
TRBJ1-2 | - | TRBV11-2 | - | CVSSFSITGGGGYTF | TGTGTCAGCAGCTTCTCAATCACGGGGGGAGGAGGCTACACCTTC
TRBJ2-7 | once | TRBV18 | TRBD2 | CASSPRLAGAIYEQYF | TGTGCCAGCTCACCCCGACTAGCGGGAGCCATTTACGAGCAGTACTTC
TRBJ2-5 | - | TRBV12-3/TRBV12-4 | - | CASHRRVETQYF | TGTGCCAGCCACAGGAGGGTGGAGACCCAGTACTTC
TRBJ2-3 | - | TRBV5-1 | - | CVGSLEGSPTDTQYF | TGCGTCGGCAGCTTGGAGGGGAGTCCCACAGATACGCAGTATTTT
TRBJ2-3 | - | TRBV6-1 | TRBD2 | CASRERTSGDNTDTQYF | TGTGCCAGCAGGGAACGTACTAGCGGAGACAATACAGATACGCAGTATTTT
TRBJ2-3 | - | TRBV28 | TRBD1 | CATSTDPGQRTQYF | TGTGCCACCAGTACCGACCCGGGACAGAGAACGCAGTATTTC
TRBJ1-2 | - | TRBV9 | - | CASSVEPGDRGGYTF | TGTGCCAGCAGCGTAGAGCCAGGGGACCGTGGGGGCTACACCTTC
TRBJ2-1 | - | TRBV4-2 | - | CACSQDGVPHPYNEQFF | TGTGCCTGCAGCCAAGATGGCGTTCCCCACCCCTACAATGAGCAGTTCTTC
TRBJ2-3 | - | TRBV11-2 | - | CASSTLPSTTDTQYF | TGTGCCAGCAGCACTCTTCCTTCCACCACGGATACGCAGTATTTT
TRBJ1-2 | - | TRBV12-3/TRBV12-4 | - | CASSKRGGRPSTNVGYTF | TGTGCCAGCAGCAAAAGGGGGGGGCGCCCCTCAACTAACGTAGGCTACACCTTC
TRBJ2-2 | once | TRBV11-3 | TRBD1 | CTSSLPGGTGELFF | TGTACCAGTAGCTTACCAGGGGGCACCGGGGAGCTGTTTTTT
TRBJ2-2 | once | TRBV29-1 | - | CSGRARTRDTGKLFF | TGCAGCGGCCGGGCCCGGACTAGGGACACCGGGAAGCTGTTTTTT
TRBJ2-3 | many | TRBV4-1 | - | CASSSQGLSRGDTQYF | TGCGCCAGCAGTTCACAGGGACTCTCAAGGGGAGATACGCAGTATTTT
TRBJ1-1 | - | TRBV19 | - | CASSSTWNTEAFF | TGTGCCAGTAGCAGTACCTGGAACACTGAAGCTTTCTTT